The 28 T cell receptor beta chains below all came from one sample that was sequenced in a study of T cells after yellow fever vaccination. One entry per CDR3 protein, called by TCRdb with MiXCR from the 5' RACE reads. The data contain just over 250,000 distinct CDR3 sequences, around 5.2% of them singletons. The sequencing here drew on CD4+ T cells sorted from PBMCs, taken on the day of the yellow fever booster vaccination. These receptors originate from a man younger than 35 who received the YFV17D yellow fever vaccine.

This clonotype was detected many times. This sequence joins TRBV6-2 or TRBV6-3 and TRBJ2-1; a possible D gene is TRBD1 (6 bases). There are 14 residues in the CDR3. Per germline, CDR1 MNHEY and CDR2 SVGEGT. V shed 2 bases and J shed 4 bases, with 9 bases lying between them. CDR3 residues: CASSYQQGYNEQFF. Here the CDR3 DNA reads TGTGCCAGCAGTTACCAACAGGGATACAATGAGCAGTTCTTC.

This clonotype was observed at least ten times. The genes are TRBV2 and TRBJ2-3, with D tentatively TRBD1 (6 bases). CDR3 length: 13 amino acids. V was trimmed by 6 bases and J by 5 bases, leaving 12 bases between them. Looked up from germline, CDR1 is SNHLY and CDR2 is FYNNEI. The CDR3 here is CASRGRGGDTQYF. DNA for the CDR3: TGTGCCAGCAGGGGCAGGGGTGGAGATACGCAGTATTTT.

This clonotype has a handful of counts. The V gene is TRBV5-1, the J gene TRBJ2-1; 11 bases match TRBD2. With 2 bases clipped from V and 6 bases from J, the junction kept 10 bases outside the gene matches. This CDR3 is built from 17 residues. Germline assignment: CDR1 SGHRS and CDR2 YFSETQ. CDR3 sequence reads: CASSLRLAGRVRNEQFF. CDR3 bases: TGCGCCAGCAGCTTAAGACTAGCGGGGCGGGTACGCAATGAGCAGTTCTTC.

In its sample, this clonotype was seen a few times. The chain is built from TRBV20-1 and TRBJ2-7; 11 bases are shared with TRBD1. The V gene end was trimmed by 3 bases and the J gene end by 4 bases; junction bases not matched to a gene: 8. The CDR3 runs 15 residues. Germline assignment: CDR1 DFQATT and CDR2 SNEGSKA (reference sequence). CDR3 nucleotides: TGCAGTGCTAGTAGGACCGGGACAGGGGGATACGAGCAGTACTTC. Translating gives CSASRTGTGGYEQYF.

V and J are TRBV7-9 and TRBJ1-3; maybe TRBD1 (5 bases). V lost 3 bases, J lost 4 bases, and 10 bases lay in between. Germline V CDR1 and CDR2: SEHNR, FQNEAQ (reference sequence). CDR3 length equals 14 residues. The CDR3 DNA follows: TGTGCCAGCAGCTTTACAGGTACCGGAAACACCATATATTTT. Translating gives CASSFTGTGNTIYF.

The rearrangement uses TRBV25-1 and TRBJ1-2, with TRBD1 matching 9 bases. Looked up from germline, CDR1 is MGHDK and CDR2 is SYGVNS. The J segment lost 4 bases and the V segment lost 2 bases, leaving 11 bases of the junction unmatched. This CDR3 is 17 amino acids long. CDR3 coding DNA: TGTGCCAGCAGTGAAGGGGACAGGGTTGGTTACGGCTATGGCTACACCTTC. Its protein product is CASSEGDRVGYGYGYTF.

V and J are TRBV20-1 and TRBJ1-2, with D uncertain. This CDR3 spans 12 amino acids. Germline V gives CDR1 DFQATT, CDR2 SNEGSKA (reference sequence). Deletions cut 6 bases from V and 5 bases from J, with 13 bases between. The CDR3 DNA sequence: TGCAGTGCCAGCGAAGGTATATATGGCTACACCTTC. This gives the protein CSASEGIYGYTF.

J is TRBJ2-3 and V is TRBV6-5; the D call may be TRBD1 or TRBD2 (5 bases each). Trimming shortened V by 0 bases and J by 2 bases, and 15 bases separated the two germline ends. CDR1 MNHEY and CDR2 SVGAGI come from the germline V gene. This CDR3 spans 17 amino acids. CDR3 amino acids: CASSYSGEGPVTDTQYF. DNA for the CDR3: TGTGCCAGCAGTTACTCGGGGGAAGGACCTGTCACAGATACGCAGTATTTT.

In its sample, this clonotype was seen many times. J is TRBJ1-2 and V is TRBV28; D uncertain. The germline V gene has CDR1 MDHEN and CDR2 SYDVKM. The CDR3 loop spans 11 amino acids. Trimming cost V 5 bases and J 8 bases, with 9 bases left between them. CDR3 in amino acids: CASSLLEGYTF. The CDR3 DNA sequence: TGTGCCAGCAGTCTTCTGGAGGGCTACACCTTC.

The rearrangement links TRBV15 to TRBJ2-2; 9 bases are a match to TRBD1. Germline CDR1 reads LNHNV; CDR2 reads YYDKDF (reference sequence). The CDR3 loop spans 17 amino acids. Trimming cost V 1 base and J 0 bases; bases outside gene matches: 3. The chain's CDR3 is CATSRGRQGANTGELFF. Here the CDR3 DNA reads TGTGCCACCAGCAGAGGCAGACAGGGGGCGAACACCGGGGAGCTGTTTTTT.

This clonotype was detected only a few times. The chain combines TRBV18 with TRBJ2-7, with TRBD1 as a possible D gene (5 bases). The ends were cut back, 2 bases at V and 4 bases at J, with 9 bases in the middle. Germline lookup yields CDR1 KGHSH and CDR2 LQKENI. The CDR3 spans 13 residues. CDR3 bases: TGTGCCAGCTCACCAGGGGCAGGGTACGAGCAGTACGTC. Its protein is CASSPGAGYEQYV.

At least ten counts were recorded for this clonotype. This chain connects TRBV18 to TRBJ2-6; D might be TRBD1 (5 bases). V lost 1 base and J lost 2, with 9 bases in between. The CDR3 is made up of 16 amino acids. The germline gives CDR1 KGHSH, CDR2 LQKENI. This CDR3 is CASSPLKGAGANVLTF. The CDR3 region has the DNA TGTGCCAGCTCACCACTTAAAGGGGCTGGGGCCAACGTCCTGACTTTC.

This clonotype was detected a few times. The chain links TRBV19 to TRBJ1-5; no firm D call. The V gene's germline CDR1 is LNHDA and CDR2 SQIVND (reference sequence). This CDR3 spans 14 amino acids. Trimming shortened V by 5 bases and J by 7 bases, and 15 bases separated the two germline ends. This CDR3 reads CASSGYGMAQPQHF. The CDR3 DNA is TGTGCCAGTAGTGGGTACGGGATGGCACAGCCCCAGCATTTT.

This clonotype has at least ten counts. The chain uses TRBV6-5 and TRBJ2-7; D tentatively fits TRBD1 or TRBD2 (5 bases each). The CDR3 spans 12 residues. The V end was cut by 8 bases, the J end by 2 bases, with 10 bases between. The V gene's germline CDR1 is MNHEY and CDR2 SVGAGI. The DNA of the CDR3 is TGTGCCAGCGGGAGAGGGGCCTACGAGCAGTACGTC. This codes for CASGRGAYEQYV.

This clonotype was observed many times. This sequence joins TRBV7-9 and TRBJ1-6, with D unclear. The CDR3 is made up of 11 amino acids. Germline CDR1 and CDR2: SEHNR and FQNEAQ (reference sequence). Trimming took off 2 bases at V and 13 bases at J, with 6 bases between the two ends. Here the CDR3 DNA reads TGTGCCAGCAGCTTATGGGGTCCCCTCCACTTT. As protein: CASSLWGPLHF.

This clonotype has only a few counts. The CDR3 spells CASSPPFSRYQETQYF. The CDR3 nucleotides are TGTGCCAGCTCACCACCGTTTTCAAGGTACCAAGAGACCCAGTACTTC. The chain employs TRBV18 and TRBJ2-5, with D hard to call. The CDR3 length is 16 residues. Looked up from germline, CDR1 is KGHSH and CDR2 is LQKENI. Trimming pared 0 bases from V and 0 bases from J, leaving 11 bases between. Full variable domain (missing parts from reference TRBV18 and TRBJ2-5): NAGVMQNPRHLVRRRGQEARLRCSPMKGHSHVYWYRQLPEEGLKFMVYLQKENIIDESGMPKERFSAEFPKEGPSILRIQQVVRGDSAAYFCASSPPFSRYQETQYFGPGTRLLVL.

This clonotype appeared many times. J is TRBJ2-7 and V is TRBV7-9; D gene unclear. Trimming pared 3 bases from V and 3 bases from J, leaving 12 bases between. Germline V gene data show CDR1 as SEHNR and CDR2 as FQNEAQ (reference sequence). The length of the CDR3 is 14 residues. The CDR3 protein is CASSLLGLDYEQYF. The CDR3 nucleotides are TGTGCCAGCAGCTTGTTAGGGCTTGACTACGAGCAGTACTTC.

This clonotype was seen many times. CDR3 region: CASGVRGPYGYTF. The DNA of the CDR3 is TGTGCCAGTGGGGTGAGGGGGCCCTATGGCTACACCTTC. The V gene is TRBV6-6, the J gene TRBJ1-2; 7 bases are a match to TRBD1. The CDR3 loop spans 13 amino acids. CDR1 is MNHNY, CDR2 SVGAGI, per germline (reference sequence). With 9 bases clipped from V and 4 bases from J, the junction kept 8 bases outside the gene matches.

This clonotype came up a few times. This CDR3 reads CSARSETGTDTQYF. CDR3 bases: TGCAGTGCTAGATCAGAAACGGGCACAGATACGCAGTATTTT. This chain uses TRBV20-1 with TRBJ2-3; no firm D call. This CDR3 is built from 14 residues. Trimming cost V 2 bases and J 1 base, with 10 bases left between them. Germline CDR1 is DFQATT and CDR2 is SNEGSKA (reference sequence).

At least ten counts were recorded for this clonotype. The chain combines TRBV20-1 with TRBJ2-5; 7 bases match TRBD1. Trimming at V came to 6 bases and at J to 5 bases, leaving 6 bases not matched to a gene. This CDR3 has 12 amino acids. The germline V gene has CDR1 DFQATT and CDR2 SNEGSKA (reference sequence). CDR3 residues: CSAPDRTETQYF. CDR3 coding DNA: TGCAGTGCGCCGGACAGGACGGAGACCCAGTACTTC.

The gene calls are TRBV5-5 and TRBJ2-7, with unresolved D. The germline gives CDR1 SGHKS, CDR2 YYEKEE (reference sequence). Between the trimmed V and J ends, which lost 1 base and 2 bases, there was a span of 13 bases. CDR3 length: 15 residues. This chain's CDR3 is CASSLWALLAYEQYF. The CDR3, as DNA: TGTGCCAGCAGCTTGTGGGCTCTTTTAGCCTACGAGCAGTACTTC.

This clonotype was counted many times. The chain links TRBV10-3 to TRBJ2-7, with TRBD1 matching 10 bases. The CDR3 length is 16 residues. Germline V gene data show CDR1 as ENHRY and CDR2 as SYGVKD. The J segment lost 3 bases and the V segment lost 2 bases, leaving 7 bases of the junction unmatched. DNA of the CDR3: TGTGCCATCAGTGAGGGCGGACAGGGGGGTCGCTACGAGCAGTACTTC. Translating gives CAISEGGQGGRYEQYF.

This clonotype was detected ten times or more. The V call is TRBV6-2 or TRBV6-3, the J call TRBJ2-3; D gene ambiguous. The CDR3 loop spans 18 amino acids. The V end lost 4 bases, the J end lost 2 bases, and 22 bases lay between the germline ends. Germline-derived CDR1 and CDR2 are MNHEY and SVGEGT. CDR3 DNA: TGTGCCAGCAGTTTACAAAGACGTTTGCTTGAGGACACAGATACGCAGTATTTT. The encoded protein is CASSLQRRLLEDTDTQYF.

This chain links TRBV5-6 with TRBJ1-5, with 12 bases aligning to TRBD1. CDR3 length: 15 residues. V was clipped by 0 bases and J by 6 bases; unmatched bases: 1. Germline V gene lookup returns CDR1 SGHDT and CDR2 YYEEEE. The CDR3 loop is CASSLGDRGLQPQHF. DNA for the CDR3: TGTGCCAGCAGCTTGGGGGACAGGGGGCTTCAGCCCCAGCATTTT.

This clonotype was seen ten or more times. This chain links TRBV4-3 with TRBJ2-7; D may match TRBD1 or TRBD2 (6 bases each). This CDR3 has 16 amino acids. V lost 0 bases and J 5 bases, leaving 17 bases between the germline ends. CDR1 and CDR2 (germline): LGHNA, YSLEER. The CDR3: CASSQDIRGTHNEQYF. For the CDR3, the DNA is TGCGCCAGCAGCCAAGATATTCGGGGGACACACAACGAGCAGTACTTC.

The gene calls are TRBV6-1 and TRBJ1-2; weak D call: TRBD1 (6 bases). The CDR3 is made up of 16 amino acids. Germline assignment: CDR1 MNHNS and CDR2 SASEGT. V was clipped by 3 bases and J by 0 bases, with 14 bases between them. CDR3 bases: TGTGCCAGCAGTGATTTGGGGGCCTCCCCTAACTATGGCTACACCTTC. Residues: CASSDLGASPNYGYTF.

The chain carries TRBV27 and TRBJ1-2; no firm D call. V shed 8 bases and J shed 2 bases, with 9 bases lying between them. CDR3 length: 12 amino acids. Germline CDR1 reads MNHEY; CDR2 reads SMNVEV (reference sequence). The CDR3, as DNA: TGTGCCAGCGCCGGACGGAACTATGGCTACACCTTC. It codes for CASAGRNYGYTF.

Many counts were recorded for this clonotype. The rearrangement joins TRBV6-2 or TRBV6-3 to TRBJ2-1, with D unclear. Trimming cost V 11 bases and J 12 bases, with 17 bases left between them. This CDR3 region has 11 residues. The V gene's germline CDR1 is MNHEY and CDR2 SVGEGT. CDR3 nucleotides: TGTGCCGCAGCCGGACGCGGTGGGCAGTTCTTC. As protein: CAAAGRGGQFF.